This T cell receptor (beta chain) emerged from a study of regulatory T cells in long-lasting Graves disease (dated by TCRdb to the early 2020s). A note on the overall study: Persistent Graves' disease meant more than 5 years of antithyroid drug treatment with TSH receptor autoantibodies that stayed positive. The study took place in China and was registered as a clinical trial. A total of about 33 samples were covered by TCR sequencing, comprising approximately 13 persistent and about 20 newly diagnosed Graves' disease patients. Persistent Graves' disease patients were compared with newly diagnosed Graves' disease patients by peripheral blood TCR sequencing and RNA sequencing. Antithyroid drugs had been taken for approximately 10 years on average by persistent Graves' disease patients in the clinical cohort. General conclusions and limits of the study: Sequencing and analysis were restricted to the TCR beta chain. The study examined only peripheral blood because the primary lesion, thyroid tissue, could not be accessed. Compared with newly diagnosed patients, patients with persistent Graves' disease had lower TCR Shannon entropy and fewer highly expanded clones, which suggests clonal expansion. Preferential use of TRBV28, TRBJ1-2 and TRBJ2-5 was observed in persistent disease, whereas TRBV20-1 and TRBJ2-1 were favored in newly diagnosed disease. A larger number of public clonotypes was shared among persistent patients (approximately 2,600) than among newly diagnosed patients (around 970). The small sample size was acknowledged by the authors as a limitation that may reduce accuracy.

Explained via the paper, the time point label denotes: persistent/refractory GD, antithyroid drugs over 5 years with positive TRAb. For both TCR sequencing and RNA sequencing, RNA was extracted from PBMCs using TRIzol. Graves' disease was diagnosed according to American Thyroid Association guidelines. Recruitment of patients was carried out at an endocrinology department in Xi'an, China. From each patient, 8 to 10 milliliters of peripheral blood was collected into an EDTA anticoagulant tube. Ficoll Paque Plus density gradient separation was used to isolate PBMCs, and no further T cell sorting was performed. An Agilent 2100 Bioanalyzer and agarose gel were used to assess RNA quality, and a NanoDrop 2000 was used to measure RNA concentration. The germline V gene yields SGHRS for CDR1 and YFSETQ for CDR2. The V end gives up 4 bases and the J end 3 bases, leaving 16 bases in the junction not matched to a gene. From cysteine to phenylalanine, the CDR3 is 18 amino acids long. Only CDR3 DNA is held: 54 bases, read in frame from base 1.

This clonotype was seen a handful of times. The antigen it binds to is not known. Base qualities are not recorded, but no much larger clone differs from it by a single base. Library preparation used multiplex PCR. Data came from an Illumina HiSeq 4000. iRepertoire HTBI primers and Arm-PCR amplification of CDR3 regions were used to construct TCR beta libraries. Gel purification was performed on PCR products prior to sequencing. As for the authors' bioinformatics: Gene usage analysis of CDR3 amino acid clonotypes used the roughly 60 TRBV and around 13 TRBJ segments found across samples. Filtered high-quality paired reads were merged into contigs using COPE and FqMerger. BLAST was used to align contigs to IMGT TRBV, TRBD and TRBJ reference genes, and CDR3 was defined according to IMGT. Highly expanded clones were defined as clonotypes with a frequency above 0.1%. Shannon entropy was used to measure repertoire diversity, and the Gini coefficient was used to measure V-J evenness. Public clonotypes were defined as clonotypes shared by more than one individual. The raw public data were reprocessed by TCRdb itself: fastp quality trimming at Q25, MiXCR clonotype calling, in-frame beta chains only. Rows are unified per CDR3 protein, each entry keeping the most common DNA and genes. The V and J calls reflect TCRdb's pipeline rather than the authors' work. The table for this sample lists around 400,000 distinct CDR3 sequences; around 20% of them were counted only once. The ten largest make up approximately 25% of the sample.

The receptor's source is a female donor with Graves disease. The sample was peripheral blood mononuclear cells (PBMCs), taken when the disease was refractory, from a patient treated with antithyroid drugs. This receptor chain uses TRBV5-1 and TRBJ2-7, and TRBD2 aligns with 10 junction nucleotides. Here the CDR3 is given as CASSRNLAGVTTSYEQYF. The DNA sequence is given as TGCGCCAGCAGCCGTAACCTAGCGGGAGTGACGACTAGCTACGAGCAGTACTTC.